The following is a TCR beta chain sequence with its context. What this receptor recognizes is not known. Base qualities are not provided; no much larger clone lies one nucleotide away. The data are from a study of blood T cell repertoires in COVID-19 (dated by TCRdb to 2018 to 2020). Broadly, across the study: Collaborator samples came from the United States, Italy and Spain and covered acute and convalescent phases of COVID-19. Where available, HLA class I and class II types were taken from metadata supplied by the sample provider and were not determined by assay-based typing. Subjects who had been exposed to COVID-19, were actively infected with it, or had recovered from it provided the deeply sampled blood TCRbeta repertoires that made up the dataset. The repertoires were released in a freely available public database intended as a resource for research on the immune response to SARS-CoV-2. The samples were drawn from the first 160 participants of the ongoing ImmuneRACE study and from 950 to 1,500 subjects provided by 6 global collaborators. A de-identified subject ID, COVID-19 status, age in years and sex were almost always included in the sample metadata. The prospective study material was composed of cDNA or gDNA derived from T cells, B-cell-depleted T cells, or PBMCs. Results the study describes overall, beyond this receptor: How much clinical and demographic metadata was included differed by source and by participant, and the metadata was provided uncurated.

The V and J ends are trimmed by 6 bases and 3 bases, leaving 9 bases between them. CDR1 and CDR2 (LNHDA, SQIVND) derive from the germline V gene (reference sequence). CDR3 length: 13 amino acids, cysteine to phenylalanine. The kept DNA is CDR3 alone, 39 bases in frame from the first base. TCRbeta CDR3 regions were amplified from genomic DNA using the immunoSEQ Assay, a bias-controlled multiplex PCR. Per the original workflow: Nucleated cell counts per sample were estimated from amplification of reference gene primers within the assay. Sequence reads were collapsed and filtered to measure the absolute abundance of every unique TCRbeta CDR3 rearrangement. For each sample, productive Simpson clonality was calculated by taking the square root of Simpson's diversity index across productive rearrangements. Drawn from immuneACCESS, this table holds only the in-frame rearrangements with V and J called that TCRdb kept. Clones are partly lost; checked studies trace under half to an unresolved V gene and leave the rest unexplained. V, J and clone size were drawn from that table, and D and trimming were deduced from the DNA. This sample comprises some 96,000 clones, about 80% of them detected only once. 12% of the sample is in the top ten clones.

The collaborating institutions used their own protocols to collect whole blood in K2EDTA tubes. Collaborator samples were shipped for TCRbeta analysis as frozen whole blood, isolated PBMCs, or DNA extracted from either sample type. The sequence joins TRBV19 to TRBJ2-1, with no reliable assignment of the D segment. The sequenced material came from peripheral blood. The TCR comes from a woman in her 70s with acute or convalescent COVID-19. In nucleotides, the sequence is TGTGCCAGTAGGAGAGAACTCTACAATGAGCAGTTCTTC. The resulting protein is CASRRELYNEQFF.